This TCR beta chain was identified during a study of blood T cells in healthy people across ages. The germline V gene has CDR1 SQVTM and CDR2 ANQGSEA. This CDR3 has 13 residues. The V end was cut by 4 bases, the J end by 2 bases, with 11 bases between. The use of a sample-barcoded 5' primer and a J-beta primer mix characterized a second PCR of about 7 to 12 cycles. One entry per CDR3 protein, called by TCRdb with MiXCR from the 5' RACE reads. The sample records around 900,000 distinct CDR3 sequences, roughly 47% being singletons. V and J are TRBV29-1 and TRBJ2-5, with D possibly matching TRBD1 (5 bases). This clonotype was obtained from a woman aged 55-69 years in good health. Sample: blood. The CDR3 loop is CSVGRAGQETQYF. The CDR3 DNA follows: TGCAGCGTTGGAAGGGCAGGGCAAGAGACCCAGTACTTC.